A single sample gave rise to the 28 T cell receptor beta chains below, sequenced in a study of blood T cell repertoires in COVID-19. Some clones are missing from TCRdb's copy, which holds only in-frame ones; the method was immunoSEQ multiplex PCR. This table has around 180,000 clones, 80% to 90% appearing once. Sequenced: peripheral blood. These TCRs come from a man aged 35-49 years with active or convalescent COVID-19.

This clone was seen once. This chain connects TRBV6-5 to TRBJ2-7, with 10 bases lining up with TRBD2. The CDR3 spans 13 residues. V shed 8 bases and J 1 base; nucleotides not matched to a gene: 2. Germline CDR1 MNHEY, CDR2 SVGAGI. The CDR3 loop reads CASLLAGSYEQYF. DNA of the CDR3: TGTGCCAGCCTACTAGCGGGGTCCTACGAGCAGTACTTC.

The V gene is TRBV4-3, the J gene TRBJ1-2; 10 nucleotides agree with TRBD1. The CDR3 loop spans 15 amino acids. CDR1 and CDR2 (germline): LGHNA, YSLEER. V lost 7 bases to trimming and J lost 2 bases; unmatched junction nucleotides: 7. CDR3 DNA: TGCGCCAGCACACGGACAGGGGGAGGAAACTATGGCTACACCTTC. This encodes CASTRTGGGNYGYTF.

A remark on this clone: Other DNA variants within this sample encode the same CDR3. This chain joins TRBV2 and TRBJ1-5; D not resolved. The CDR3 sequence is 12 residues long. V shed 4 bases and J shed 6 bases, with 7 bases lying between them. CDR1 SNHLY and CDR2 FYNNEI come from the germline V gene. Here the CDR3 reads CASSGEPQPQHF. The CDR3, as DNA: TGTGCCAGCAGTGGGGAGCCTCAGCCCCAGCATTTT.

This chain connects TRBV6-5 to TRBJ1-1; D gene unclear. Trimming removed 9 bases from V and 5 bases from J, with 16 bases in between. There are 13 residues in the CDR3. Germline lookup yields CDR1 MNHEY and CDR2 SVGAGI. The CDR3 sequence: CASSEWGGTEAFF. CDR3 in DNA: TGTGCCAGTTCCGAATGGGGAGGTACTGAAGCTTTCTTT.

The V gene is TRBV7-9, the J gene TRBJ1-6; TRBD1 might be the D (5 bases). The germline V gene encodes CDR1 SEHNR and CDR2 FQNEAQ (reference sequence). The CDR3 contains 14 residues. V dropped 4 bases and J dropped 6 bases, with 10 bases sitting between them. The CDR3 loop reads CASSCRESNSPLHF. The DNA for the CDR3 is TGTGCCAGCAGCTGCAGGGAAAGTAATTCACCCCTCCACTTT. The variable domain in full, completed from reference TRBV7-9 and TRBJ1-6, reads DTGVSQNPRHKITKRGQNVTFRCDPISEHNRLYWYRQTLGQGPEFLTYFQNEAQLEKSRLLSDRFSAERPKGSFSTLEIQRTEQGDSAMYLCASSCRESNSPLHFGNGTRLTVT.

This chain links TRBV6-6 with TRBJ2-7; tentative D call: TRBD2 (6 bases). With 3 bases removed from V and 3 bases from J, the gap between germline ends came to 18 bases. Germline V gives CDR1 MNHNY, CDR2 SVGAGI (reference sequence). The CDR3 is 16 amino acids. The CDR3 sequence is CASSYTGGRRDYEQYF. The CDR3 DNA sequence: TGTGCCAGCAGTTATACAGGAGGGAGAAGGGACTACGAGCAGTACTTC.

V and J are TRBV5-4 and TRBJ2-5; 7 nucleotides match TRBD2. Germline CDR1 SGHNT, CDR2 YYREEE (reference sequence). The V and J ends lost 4 bases and 5 bases, in that order; junction bases with no gene match: 5. This CDR3 contains 13 residues. CDR3 bases: TGTGCCAGCAGCCCTAGCGGCCGGGAGACCCAGTACTTC. It yields the protein CASSPSGRETQYF. Based on the CDR3 plus reference TRBV5-4 and TRBJ2-5, the full variable domain is ETGVTQSPTHLIKTRGQQVTLRCSSQSGHNTVSWYQQALGQGPQFIFQYYREEENGRGNFPPRFSGLQFPNYSSELNVNALELDDSALYLCASSPSGRETQYFGPGTRLLVL.

V and J are TRBV2 and TRBJ1-5; the D gene is possibly TRBD1 (6 bases). The CDR3 length is 14 residues. The germline V gene encodes CDR1 SNHLY and CDR2 FYNNEI. V shed 1 base and J shed 4 bases, with 8 bases lying between them. This CDR3 is CASSEDRANQPQHF. CDR3 nucleotide sequence: TGTGCCAGCAGTGAAGACAGGGCAAATCAGCCCCAGCATTTT.

This clone has more than one count but fewer than ten. The chain has TRBV3-1 (or the pseudogene TRBV3-2) and TRBJ2-3; D unclear. The CDR3 is made up of 14 amino acids. From germline, CDR1 is LGHDT and CDR2 YNNKEL (reference sequence). V was trimmed by 1 base and J by 2 bases, leaving 7 bases between them. The DNA of the CDR3 is TGTGCCAGCAGCCAAGGCCAGTTCACAGATACGCAGTATTTT. It yields the protein CASSQGQFTDTQYF.

The CDR3: CASSQTGAPQETQYF. CDR3 sequence (DNA): TGCGCCAGCAGCCAAACCGGAGCGCCGCAAGAGACCCAGTACTTC. The chain combines TRBV4-1 with TRBJ2-5; D is undetermined. This CDR3 region has 15 residues. With 2 bases removed from V and 2 bases from J, the gap between germline ends came to 12 bases. The germline V gene has CDR1 MGHRA and CDR2 YSYEKL.

This clone showed up just once. This chain joins TRBV29-1 and TRBJ2-3; D gene uncertain. The V gene's germline CDR1 is SQVTM and CDR2 ANQGSEA. The CDR3 spans 12 residues. Trimming took off 0 bases at V and 4 bases at J, with 5 bases between the two ends. Written as DNA, the CDR3 is TGCAGCGTTGAAGACCGTTCAGATACGCAGTATTTT. This gives the protein CSVEDRSDTQYF.

V gene TRBV27 combines with J gene TRBJ1-6; perhaps TRBD1 as D (6 bases). CDR3 length equals 15 residues. V lost 5 bases and J lost 7, with 15 bases in between. Germline V CDR1 and CDR2: MNHEY, SMNVEV (reference sequence). The CDR3 nucleotides are TGTGCCAGCAGTCACTCAGGGGAAAGGAATTCACCCCTCCACTTT. Translation gives CASSHSGERNSPLHF.

V usage is TRBV3-1 (or the pseudogene TRBV3-2) and J usage is TRBJ2-2; D call uncertain. V lost 3 bases, J lost 6 bases, and 5 bases lay in between. Germline values: CDR1 LGHDT, CDR2 YNNKEL (reference sequence). The length of the CDR3 is 12 residues. CDR3 sequence reads: CASSQYAGELFF. CDR3 sequence (DNA): TGTGCCAGCAGCCAGTATGCCGGGGAGCTGTTTTTT.

The V and J genes are TRBV5-1 and TRBJ1-1; D may be TRBD1 (5 bases). V was cut by 1 base and J by 1 base, with 8 bases left in between. The CDR3 runs 14 residues. CDR1 and CDR2 from the germline V gene are SGHRS and YFSETQ. The CDR3 nucleotides read TGCGCCAGCAGCTTGAGTACAGGGAACACTGAAGCTTTCTTT. It encodes CASSLSTGNTEAFF.

Only one count was recorded for this clone. The chain couples TRBV11-3 to TRBJ2-5, with D perhaps matching TRBD2 (5 bases). Trimming left V 5 bases short and J 1 base short, with 17 bases between. The germline V gene encodes CDR1 SGHNT and CDR2 YENEEA. The CDR3 consists of 16 residues. The CDR3 sequence: CASSLRGGLGQETQYF. The CDR3, as DNA: TGTGCCAGCAGCCTTAGAGGCGGGTTAGGCCAAGAGACCCAGTACTTC.

About this clone: The junction departs from germline at one end; a sequencing error may be responsible. This chain links TRBV6-1 with TRBJ1-5; the match to TRBD1 covers 7 bases. This CDR3 is 15 amino acids long. The germline gives CDR1 MNHNS, CDR2 SASEGT. The CDR3: CASREVRGRNQPQHF. The CDR3, as DNA: TGTGCCAGCAGGGAAGTAAGGGGGCGGAATCAGCCCCAGCATTTT.

This chain joins TRBV19 and TRBJ2-7; D perhaps matches TRBD1 (6 bases). Germline assignment: CDR1 LNHDA and CDR2 SQIVND (reference sequence). CDR3 length: 15 residues. V lost 5 bases and J lost 7, with 21 bases in between. The CDR3 bases are TGTGCCAGTAGTGAAGGACAGAGGGGATCCGTTGAGCAGTACTTC. It yields the protein CASSEGQRGSVEQYF.

The chain is built from TRBV30 and TRBJ2-1; D not certain. The CDR3 contains 15 residues. Germline CDR1 and CDR2: GTSNPN and SVGIG (reference sequence). Trimming took off 0 bases at V and 0 bases at J, with 9 bases between the two ends. CDR3 coding DNA: TGTGCCTGGAGTGTACTATCTAGCTCCTACAATGAGCAGTTCTTC. Its translation: CAWSVLSSSYNEQFF.

The chain recombines TRBV7-9 with TRBJ2-7; TRBD2 matches at 8 bases. The CDR3 sequence is 17 residues long. Germline assignment: CDR1 SEHNR and CDR2 FQNEAQ (reference sequence). The J segment lost 0 bases and the V segment lost 3 bases, leaving 10 bases of the junction unmatched. This CDR3 reads CASSLRLSGGFSYEQYF. The CDR3 DNA reads TGTGCCAGCAGCTTGAGGCTAAGCGGGGGTTTCTCCTACGAGCAGTACTTC.

V is TRBV28 and J is TRBJ2-1; 11 positions agree with TRBD2. The CDR3 contains 14 residues. From germline, CDR1 is MDHEN and CDR2 SYDVKM. With 6 bases clipped from V and 5 bases from J, the junction kept 3 bases outside the gene matches. CDR3 sequence (DNA): TGTGCCAGCAGGCTGGGACTAGCGGACAATGAGCAGTTCTTC. Protein: CASRLGLADNEQFF.

This clone has more than one count but fewer than ten. This sequence joins TRBV19 and TRBJ2-1, with no clear D. The CDR3 sequence is 14 residues long. Between the trimmed V and J ends, which lost 1 base and 6 bases, there was a span of 10 bases. Germline lookup yields CDR1 LNHDA and CDR2 SQIVND (reference sequence). CDR3 in DNA: TGTGCCAGTAGTATAGGGAGTCAGATCAATGAGCAGTTCTTC. This codes for CASSIGSQINEQFF.

This chain uses TRBV7-8 with TRBJ2-7; D not certain. Looked up from germline, CDR1 is SGHVS and CDR2 is FQNEAQ. The CDR3 contains 11 residues. Trimming took 5 bases from V and 4 from J, leaving 6 bases between them. The CDR3 loop reads CASSHQYEQYF. DNA of the CDR3: TGTGCCAGCAGCCACCAGTACGAGCAGTACTTC.

The chain has TRBV20-1 and TRBJ2-2, with 11 bases fitting TRBD2. Looked up from germline, CDR1 is DFQATT and CDR2 is SNEGSKA (reference sequence). V shed 3 bases and J 0 bases; nucleotides not matched to a gene: 3. The CDR3 loop spans 16 amino acids. The CDR3 sequence: CSASLAGGPNTGELFF. The CDR3 DNA is TGCAGTGCTAGTTTAGCGGGGGGGCCGAACACCGGGGAGCTGTTTTTT.

The chain couples TRBV2 to TRBJ1-5; D might be TRBD1 (6 bases). Trimming stripped 8 bases from V and 6 bases from J, with 17 bases between. Germline CDR1 is SNHLY and CDR2 is FYNNEI. This CDR3 is built from 14 residues. CDR3 residues: CASGDEGGRQPQHF. Here the CDR3 DNA reads TGTGCCAGCGGGGACGAGGGGGGGCGTCAGCCCCAGCATTTT.

V and J are TRBV19 and TRBJ2-1, with 9 nucleotides matching TRBD2. The CDR3 is 14 residues long. CDR1 is LNHDA, CDR2 SQIVND, per germline (reference sequence). V shed 4 bases, J shed 7 bases, and the junction held 5 bases outside the gene matches. DNA of the CDR3: TGTGCCAGTAGTAGAATGAGCGGGGGGAATGAGCAGTTCTTC. This sequence encodes CASSRMSGGNEQFF.

This chain uses TRBV28 with TRBJ2-2; 8 bases are a match to TRBD1. Germline CDR1 is MDHEN and CDR2 is SYDVKM. CDR3 length: 17 residues. V was clipped by 6 bases and J by 5 bases; unmatched bases: 14. The CDR3 coding sequence is TGTGCCAGCAGCCCTCCACAGGGAACAGGGGGTACCGGGGAGCTGTTTTTT. It is translated as CASSPPQGTGGTGELFF.

V gene TRBV2 combines with J gene TRBJ1-1, with D possibly matching TRBD1 (5 bases). V lost 6 bases to trimming and J lost 2 bases, with 13 bases between them. This CDR3 spans 14 amino acids. Germline CDR1 SNHLY, CDR2 FYNNEI. The CDR3 sequence is CASRVIQGNTEAFF. Here the CDR3 DNA reads TGTGCCAGCAGAGTAATCCAGGGTAACACTGAAGCTTTCTTT.

The chain joins TRBV9 to TRBJ2-1, with 10 bases aligning to TRBD1. Germline V gives CDR1 SGDLS, CDR2 YYNGEE. The CDR3 extends over 13 amino acids. The V and J ends lost 7 bases and 6 bases, in that order; junction bases with no gene match: 4. This CDR3 reads CASGTGEINEQFF. The CDR3 region has the DNA TGTGCCAGCGGGACAGGGGAAATCAATGAGCAGTTCTTC. The whole variable domain, remainder taken from reference TRBV9 and TRBJ2-1, is DSGVTQTPKHLITATGQRVTLRCSPRSGDLSVYWYQQSLDQGLQFLIQYYNGEERAKGNILERFSAQQFPDLHSELNLSSLELGDSALYFCASGTGEINEQFFGPGTRLTVL.